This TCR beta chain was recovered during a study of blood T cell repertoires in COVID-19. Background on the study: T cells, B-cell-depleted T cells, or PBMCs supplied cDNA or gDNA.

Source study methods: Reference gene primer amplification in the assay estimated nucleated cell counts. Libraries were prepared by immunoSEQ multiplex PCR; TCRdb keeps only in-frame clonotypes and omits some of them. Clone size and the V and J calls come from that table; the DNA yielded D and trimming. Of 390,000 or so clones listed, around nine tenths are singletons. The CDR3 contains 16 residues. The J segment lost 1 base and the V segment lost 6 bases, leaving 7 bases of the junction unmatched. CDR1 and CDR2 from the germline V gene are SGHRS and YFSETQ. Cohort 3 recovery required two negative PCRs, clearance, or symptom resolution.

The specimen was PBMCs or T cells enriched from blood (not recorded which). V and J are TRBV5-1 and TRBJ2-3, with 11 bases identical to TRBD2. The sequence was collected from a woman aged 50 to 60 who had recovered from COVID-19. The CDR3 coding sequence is TGCGCCAGCACTTCTAGCGGGGGGCCGCGCACAGATACGCAGTATTTT. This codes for CASTSSGGPRTDTQYF.